Listed here are 21 T cell receptor beta chains from one sample, sequenced in a study of cytomegalovirus exposure and HLA in healthy donors. Sequencing was performed with immunoSEQ multiplex PCR; in TCRdb, only in-frame clones are kept and a portion is missing. Here the sample spans about 140,000 clones, just under 85% being singletons. Sequencing input: PBMCs. The receptors were sampled from a young man in good health and CMV-seropositive.

The CDR3 coding sequence is TGTGCCAGCAGCATGAGGACAGGCAACTATGGCTACACCTTC. Protein product: CASSMRTGNYGYTF. This rearrangement joins TRBV7-8 to TRBJ1-2, with TRBD1 identical over 7 bases. The V and J ends lost 5 bases and 2 bases, in that order; junction bases with no gene match: 5. This CDR3 has 14 amino acids. Germline V lookup: CDR1 SGHVS, CDR2 FQNEAQ.

The genes are TRBV2 and TRBJ1-1, with D maybe TRBD1 (6 bases). The CDR3 extends over 12 amino acids. Trimming removed 5 bases at V and 5 bases at J, with 9 bases between. In germline, CDR1 is SNHLY, CDR2 FYNNEI. In DNA, the CDR3 is TGTGCCAGCAGTCTTAGGGGGACTGAAGCTTTCTTT. This sequence encodes CASSLRGTEAFF.

The chain is built from TRBV6-1 and TRBJ1-2; possible D gene TRBD1, 5 bases. The V and J ends lost 0 bases and 1 base respectively, with 12 bases between them. Germline V CDR1 and CDR2: MNHNS, SASEGT. The CDR3 spans 16 residues. The CDR3 sequence is CASSEAYGGLNYGYTF. The CDR3 bases are TGTGCCAGCAGTGAAGCGTATGGGGGACTTAACTATGGCTACACCTTC.

This chain joins TRBV2 and TRBJ2-1, with no clear D. V dropped 5 bases and J dropped 9 bases, with 11 bases sitting between them. Germline CDR1 SNHLY, CDR2 FYNNEI. This CDR3 comprises 12 residues. In DNA form, the CDR3 reads TGTGCCAGCAGTTTCCGCCGAGGTGAGCAGTTCTTC. Translated, it gives CASSFRRGEQFF. The whole variable domain, remainder taken from reference TRBV2 and TRBJ2-1, is EPEVTQTPSHQVTQMGQEVILRCVPISNHLYFYWYRQILGQKVEFLVSFYNNEISEKSEIFDDQFSVERPDGSNFTLKIRSTKLEDSAMYFCASSFRRGEQFFGPGTRLTVL.

The chain couples TRBV27 to TRBJ2-3, with D possibly matching TRBD2 (5 bases). The germline V and J ends were trimmed by 3 bases and 8 bases, with 24 bases remaining between them. The V gene's germline CDR1 is MNHEY and CDR2 SMNVEV (reference sequence). The CDR3 consists of 17 residues. The CDR3 DNA sequence: TGTGCCAGCAGTTTCTTCCTAAGGGAGACCCGGCAGGCTACGCAGTATTTT. Its protein is CASSFFLRETRQATQYF.

This clone has a handful of counts. V gene TRBV19 combines with J gene TRBJ1-5; D remains unclear. Germline V gene data show CDR1 as LNHDA and CDR2 as SQIVND (reference sequence). The CDR3 has 14 amino acids. Trimming took 2 bases from V and 0 from J, leaving 5 bases between them. Here the CDR3 DNA reads TGTGCCAGTAGTATACAGGTTAGCAATCAGCCCCAGCATTTT. It translates to CASSIQVSNQPQHF.

The chain has TRBV6-6 and TRBJ1-2; no definite D call. The CDR3 has 15 amino acids. V lost 4 bases to trimming and J lost 0 bases, with 12 bases between them. Per the germline V gene, CDR1 is MNHNY and CDR2 is SVGAGI (reference sequence). Written as DNA, the CDR3 is TGTGCCAGCAGTTTGGGCCCGGCAACTAACTATGGCTACACCTTC. Encoded protein: CASSLGPATNYGYTF.

The chain is built from TRBV5-1 and TRBJ2-3; perhaps TRBD2 as D (6 bases). Trimming removed 4 bases at V and 7 bases at J, with 13 bases between. CDR3 length equals 13 residues. Germline lookup yields CDR1 SGHRS and CDR2 YFSETQ. CDR3 coding DNA: TGCGCCAGCAGCCCAACGGGGGAGCATACGCAGTATTTT. This sequence encodes CASSPTGEHTQYF.

CDR3 sequence reads: CASSGSGNTQYF. The CDR3 coding sequence is TGTGCCAGCAGCGGGAGTGGGAATACGCAGTATTTT. The chain combines TRBV7-3 with TRBJ2-3, with D possibly matching TRBD2 (5 bases). The germline gives CDR1 SGHTA, CDR2 FQGTGA. V was pared by 5 bases and J by 7 bases, with 10 bases between. The CDR3 is made up of 12 amino acids.

The chain employs TRBV5-1 and TRBJ2-7; the match to TRBD1 covers 9 bases. The V segment lost 4 bases and the J segment 5 bases; nucleotides outside the gene matches: 10. The CDR3 length is 15 residues. Per germline, CDR1 SGHRS and CDR2 YFSETQ. The CDR3 loop is CASSVGQGLIHEQYF. The CDR3 nucleotides read TGCGCCAGCAGCGTGGGACAGGGATTGATCCACGAGCAGTACTTC.

The V gene is TRBV2, the J gene TRBJ1-3; TRBD1 is a possible D gene (6 bases). Germline lookup yields CDR1 SNHLY and CDR2 FYNNEI. CDR3 length: 15 residues. V dropped 8 bases and J dropped 0 bases, with 14 bases sitting between them. CDR3 coding DNA: TGTGCCAGCCGGACCCGGACAGTCTCTGGAAACACCATATATTTT. This sequence encodes CASRTRTVSGNTIYF.

This clone was counted a single time. V gene TRBV5-1 combines with J gene TRBJ2-1; perhaps TRBD2 as D (6 bases). This CDR3 contains 14 residues. In germline, CDR1 is SGHRS, CDR2 YFSETQ. The V gene lost 4 bases and the J gene lost 4 bases, with 12 bases spanning the gap. The CDR3 DNA is TGCGCCAGCAGCATCGGGACTTCATACAATGAGCAGTTCTTC. The encoded protein is CASSIGTSYNEQFF.

This chain joins TRBV14 and TRBJ1-1; tentatively, D is TRBD1 (6 bases). Germline V gene sequence: CDR1 SGHDN, CDR2 FVKESK. The CDR3 has 13 residues. Trimming took off 0 bases at V and 10 bases at J, with 12 bases between the two ends. The CDR3 nucleotides read TGTGCCAGCAGCCAAGATCGGGGGGCGACAGCTTTCTTT. Its translation: CASSQDRGATAFF.

This clone appeared a single time. The rearrangement links TRBV30 to TRBJ2-5, with D possibly TRBD2 on 6 matching bases. The CDR3 is 14 residues long. CDR1 is GTSNPN, CDR2 SVGIG, per germline (reference sequence). V gave up 3 bases and J gave up 3 bases, with 14 bases separating them. Here the CDR3 DNA reads TGTGCCTGGAGGAGGCTAGCGTTGGAAGAGACCCAGTACTTC. Amino acid sequence: CAWRRLALEETQYF.

The rearrangement links TRBV27 to TRBJ2-1, with 10 bases matching TRBD2. Germline CDR1 is MNHEY and CDR2 is SMNVEV (reference sequence). The V segment lost 4 bases and the J segment 4 bases; nucleotides outside the gene matches: 13. The length of the CDR3 is 18 residues. The CDR3 DNA sequence: TGTGCCAGCAGTTCTGGACTAGCGGTGGCAAGGAGATACAATGAGCAGTTCTTC. It yields the protein CASSSGLAVARRYNEQFF.

The CDR3 loop is CASRGDKSNQPQHF. The CDR3 DNA follows: TGTGCCAGCAGGGGGGACAAGAGCAATCAGCCCCAGCATTTT. J is TRBJ1-5 and V is TRBV2, with D maybe TRBD1 (6 bases). Per germline, CDR1 SNHLY and CDR2 FYNNEI. The CDR3 extends over 14 amino acids. Deletions cut 6 bases from V and 1 base from J, with 10 bases between.

This clone was found many times. The V and J genes are TRBV7-2 and TRBJ2-1, with D possibly matching TRBD2 (5 bases). This CDR3 is built from 15 residues. Trimming left V 5 bases short and J 0 bases short, with 11 bases between. Germline assignment: CDR1 SGHTA and CDR2 FQGNSA. The CDR3 protein is CASSLGLASYNEQFF. CDR3 bases: TGTGCCAGCAGCCTAGGACTTGCCTCCTACAATGAGCAGTTCTTC.

The genes are TRBV19 and TRBJ1-5; tentative D call: TRBD1 (6 bases). Looked up from germline, CDR1 is LNHDA and CDR2 is SQIVND (reference sequence). This CDR3 spans 16 amino acids. V lost 7 bases and J lost 0, with 16 bases in between. The CDR3 bases are TGTGCCAGTAACTGGACAGTTCTTTATAGCAATCAGCCCCAGCATTTT. Translating gives CASNWTVLYSNQPQHF. The complete variable domain, with remaining parts taken from reference TRBV19 and TRBJ1-5, reads DGGITQSPKYLFRKEGQNVTLSCEQNLNHDAMYWYRQDPGQGLRLIYYSQIVNDFQKGDIAEGYSVSREKKESFPLTVTSAQKNPTAFYLCASNWTVLYSNQPQHFGDGTRLSIL.

This chain connects TRBV18 to TRBJ2-4; 7 bases fit TRBD1. This CDR3 contains 15 residues. V shed 3 bases and J 0 bases; nucleotides not matched to a gene: 2. The germline V gene encodes CDR1 KGHSH and CDR2 LQKENI. The DNA for the CDR3 is TGTGCCAGCTCACCGGGACAGCTAGCCAAAAACATTCAGTACTTC. This gives the protein CASSPGQLAKNIQYF.

V usage is TRBV27 and J usage is TRBJ2-5; 8 nucleotides agree with TRBD2. Unmatched junction bases numbered 9, after V lost 4 bases and J lost 2 bases. Germline-derived CDR1 and CDR2 are MNHEY and SMNVEV (reference sequence). The CDR3 is 16 residues long. The CDR3: CASSSSLAVLQETQYF. DNA for the CDR3: TGTGCCAGCAGTTCCTCACTAGCGGTCCTACAAGAGACCCAGTACTTC.

V and J are TRBV7-9 and TRBJ1-2; TRBD1 matches at 7 bases. The ends lost 6 bases at V and 2 bases at J; junction bases unmatched: 6. CDR1 and CDR2 from the germline V gene are SEHNR and FQNEAQ (reference sequence). This CDR3 has 14 residues. Here the CDR3 DNA reads TGTGCCAGCAGTCCTAGGGGGCCGAACTATGGCTACACCTTC. It encodes CASSPRGPNYGYTF. Based on the CDR3 plus reference TRBV7-9 and TRBJ1-2, the full variable domain is DTGVSQNPRHKITKRGQNVTFRCDPISEHNRLYWYRQTLGQGPEFLTYFQNEAQLEKSRLLSDRFSAERPKGSFSTLEIQRTEQGDSAMYLCASSPRGPNYGYTFGSGTRLTVV.